The rows below give T cell receptor beta chains drawn from one sample of a study of cytotoxic CD8 clonotypes in ibrutinib-treated CLL. The assay was immunoSEQ multiplex PCR, and TCRdb's table has in-frame clones only and misses some. Among around 92,000 clones listed, approximately 71% were seen once. The input for sequencing was PBMCs, taken after 24 months of ibrutinib treatment. These TCRs come from a human donor with chronic lymphocytic leukemia. CDR3s include the opening cysteine and the closing phenylalanine or tryptophan. The D gene is left open where the match is weak. Clone size is shown for a subset of rows, as once, few, many or a class of expanded clone.

-	TRBV28	-	TRBJ1-3	CASTPSGGVSGNTIYF	TGTGCCAGCACCCCGAGCGGGGGGGTATCTGGAAACACCATATATTTT
few	TRBV5-4	-	TRBJ2-2	CASSLNRERAAGELFF	TGTGCCAGCAGCCTAAACAGGGAAAGGGCAGCCGGGGAGCTGTTTTTT
few	TRBV2	TRBD1	TRBJ2-4	CASSITGDIQYF	TGTGCCAGCAGTATCACAGGGGACATTCAGTACTTC
-	TRBV28	-	TRBJ1-2	CASKEGPYGYTF	TGTGCCAGCAAGGAGGGCCCCTATGGCTACACCTTC
-	TRBV2	TRBD1	TRBJ1-4	CASSEQGDALGEKLFF	TGTGCCAGCAGTGAACAGGGGGACGCTCTAGGTGAAAAACTGTTTTTT
-	TRBV6-1	TRBD1	TRBJ1-4	CASRLGTGDEKLFF	TGTGCCAGCAGACTTGGGACAGGGGATGAAAAACTGTTTTTT
-	TRBV30	-	TRBJ2-1	CAWSGAAGYNEQFF	TGTGCCTGGTCCGGGGCTGCGGGCTACAATGAGCAGTTCTTC
-	TRBV7-9	-	TRBJ2-1	CASSLPNEQFF	TGTGCCAGCAGCCTCCCAAATGAGCAGTTCTTC
-	TRBV7-2	-	TRBJ2-6	CASSPPTGANVLTF	TGTGCCAGCAGCCCCCCGACAGGGGCCAACGTCCTGACTTTC
-	TRBV18	TRBD1	TRBJ2-5	CASSPQGQGSYGETQYF	TGTGCCAGCTCACCACAGGGACAGGGGTCGTATGGGGAGACCCAGTACTTC
few	TRBV19	TRBD2	TRBJ2-3	CASRTSGSTDTQYF	TGTGCCAGCCGGACTAGCGGTAGCACAGATACGCAGTATTTT
once	TRBV7-9	-	TRBJ2-2	CASITGEGTGELFF	TGTGCCAGCATCACGGGAGAGGGCACCGGGGAGCTGTTTTTT
-	TRBV18	-	TRBJ1-2	CASSPWTDAYLYGYTF	TGTGCCAGCTCACCTTGGACAGACGCATACCTCTATGGCTACACCTTC
-	TRBV5-1	-	TRBJ2-7	CASRPSYEQYF	TGCGCCAGCCGCCCATCCTACGAGCAGTACTTC
-	TRBV5-1	-	TRBJ2-7	CASSRTGLSYEQYF	TGCGCCAGCAGCCGCACAGGGTTATCCTACGAGCAGTACTTC
few	TRBV5-4	-	TRBJ1-4	CASSVTRGAGDEKLFF	TGTGCCAGCAGCGTAACGCGGGGGGCTGGGGATGAAAAACTGTTTTTT
-	TRBV29-1	TRBD1	TRBJ1-1	CSVELTDRVSEAFF	TGCAGCGTTGAGCTCACCGACAGGGTTTCTGAAGCTTTCTTT
-	TRBV11-3	-	TRBJ2-2	CASSYSDLNTGELFF	TGTGCCAGCAGTTATAGCGACCTGAACACCGGGGAGCTGTTTTTT
-	TRBV5-1	-	TRBJ2-7	CASSLEGTYNYEQYF	TGCGCCAGCAGCTTGGAGGGTACTTACAACTACGAGCAGTACTTC
-	TRBV5-4	-	TRBJ2-2	CASSFRWGTNTGELFF	TGTGCCAGCAGCTTCCGTTGGGGAACGAACACCGGGGAGCTGTTTTTT
-	TRBV10-3	-	TRBJ2-3	CAISEPGDRDTQYF	TGTGCCATCAGTGAGCCGGGGGATCGCGATACGCAGTATTTT
-	TRBV5-1	-	TRBJ1-1	CASSLGQEAFF	TGCGCCAGCAGCTTGGGACAGGAAGCTTTCTTT
-	TRBV19	-	TRBJ1-2	CASSTTRGYTF	TGTGCCAGTAGTACGACACGTGGCTACACCTTC
-	TRBV11-1	-	TRBJ2-7	CASSLTVGLTNEQYF	TGTGCCAGCAGCCTAACAGTTGGCCTTACTAACGAGCAGTACTTC
few	TRBV9	TRBD1	TRBJ2-2	CASSVGGQGLANTGELFF	TGTGCCAGCAGCGTAGGGGGACAGGGCCTCGCGAACACCGGGGAGCTGTTTTTT
-	TRBV10-1	-	TRBJ2-3	CASSEAPEEDTQYF	TGCGCCAGCAGTGAGGCACCCGAGGAGGATACGCAGTATTTT
-	TRBV19	TRBD2	TRBJ2-2	CASSILAGGTGELFF	TGTGCCAGTAGTATTTTAGCGGGGGGCACCGGGGAGCTGTTTTTT
-	TRBV10-3	-	TRBJ1-1	CAISESAKDTEAFF	TGTGCCATCAGTGAGTCCGCTAAGGACACTGAAGCTTTCTTT
-	TRBV11-3	-	TRBJ2-1	CASSRLGAYNEQFF	TGTGCCAGCAGTAGGCTAGGGGCCTACAATGAGCAGTTCTTC
-	TRBV10-3	-	TRBJ1-3	CAISESYGNTIYF	TGTGCCATCAGTGAGTCGTATGGAAACACCATATATTTT
-	TRBV18	TRBD1	TRBJ2-7	CASSPRGQGVYEQYF	TGTGCCAGCTCACCACGGGGACAGGGGGTCTACGAGCAGTACTTC
few	TRBV14	-	TRBJ1-2	CASSQDTYYGYTF	TGTGCCAGCAGCCAAGACACCTACTATGGCTACACCTTC
-	TRBV2	-	TRBJ1-2	CASTRLGSPAGYTF	TGTGCCAGCACTCGATTGGGCAGTCCGGCTGGCTACACCTTC
-	TRBV5-8	-	TRBJ2-7	CASKTHGQNYEQYF	TGTGCCAGCAAAACCCACGGGCAGAACTACGAGCAGTACTTC
few	TRBV23-1	-	TRBJ2-7	CASSQCGGYEQYF	TGCGCCAGCAGTCAATGCGGAGGATACGAGCAGTACTTC
-	TRBV7-9	TRBD1	TRBJ1-5	CASSLTGQGHQPQHF	TGTGCCAGCAGCTTAACGGGACAGGGTCACCAGCCCCAGCATTTT
-	TRBV7-8	-	TRBJ2-5	CASSLRVGGGLKQETQYF	TGTGCCAGCAGCTTAAGAGTCGGAGGCGGACTGAAACAAGAGACCCAGTACTTC
-	TRBV6-5	TRBD1	TRBJ2-4	CASSYGRGSINIQYF	TGTGCCAGCAGTTACGGCAGGGGGTCAATCAACATTCAGTACTTC
-	TRBV6-1	-	TRBJ2-7	CASSDLLAPSYEQYF	TGTGCCAGCAGTGATCTTCTAGCGCCATCCTACGAGCAGTACTTC
-	TRBV7-9	TRBD1	TRBJ1-4	CASSWRQGTNEKLFF	TGTGCCAGCAGCTGGCGACAGGGTACTAATGAAAAACTGTTTTTT
-	TRBV27	TRBD2	TRBJ2-7	CASSLRGEGYEQYF	TGTGCCAGCAGTTTACGGGGGGAAGGTTACGAGCAGTACTTC
-	TRBV28	-	TRBJ1-5	CASSPRRDAQPQHF	TGTGCCAGCAGTCCCCGGAGGGATGCTCAGCCCCAGCATTTT
-	TRBV9	-	TRBJ2-7	CASSRGGSYEQYF	TGTGCCAGCAGCAGGGGAGGCTCCTACGAGCAGTACTTC
-	TRBV7-2	-	TRBJ2-5	CASSLGIGVRETQYF	TGTGCCAGCAGCTTAGGTATAGGGGTGAGGGAGACCCAGTACTTC
few	TRBV19	-	TRBJ1-6	CASSIRGGDSPLHF	TGTGCCAGTAGTATAAGGGGGGGTGATTCACCCCTCCACTTT
once	TRBV30	TRBD1	TRBJ2-4	CAWSVGQGARRNIQYF	TGTGCCTGGAGTGTAGGGCAGGGGGCGCGTAGAAACATTCAGTACTTC
-	TRBV10-3	-	TRBJ2-1	CAIKESYSYNEQFF	TGTGCCATCAAGGAGAGCTACTCCTACAATGAGCAGTTCTTC